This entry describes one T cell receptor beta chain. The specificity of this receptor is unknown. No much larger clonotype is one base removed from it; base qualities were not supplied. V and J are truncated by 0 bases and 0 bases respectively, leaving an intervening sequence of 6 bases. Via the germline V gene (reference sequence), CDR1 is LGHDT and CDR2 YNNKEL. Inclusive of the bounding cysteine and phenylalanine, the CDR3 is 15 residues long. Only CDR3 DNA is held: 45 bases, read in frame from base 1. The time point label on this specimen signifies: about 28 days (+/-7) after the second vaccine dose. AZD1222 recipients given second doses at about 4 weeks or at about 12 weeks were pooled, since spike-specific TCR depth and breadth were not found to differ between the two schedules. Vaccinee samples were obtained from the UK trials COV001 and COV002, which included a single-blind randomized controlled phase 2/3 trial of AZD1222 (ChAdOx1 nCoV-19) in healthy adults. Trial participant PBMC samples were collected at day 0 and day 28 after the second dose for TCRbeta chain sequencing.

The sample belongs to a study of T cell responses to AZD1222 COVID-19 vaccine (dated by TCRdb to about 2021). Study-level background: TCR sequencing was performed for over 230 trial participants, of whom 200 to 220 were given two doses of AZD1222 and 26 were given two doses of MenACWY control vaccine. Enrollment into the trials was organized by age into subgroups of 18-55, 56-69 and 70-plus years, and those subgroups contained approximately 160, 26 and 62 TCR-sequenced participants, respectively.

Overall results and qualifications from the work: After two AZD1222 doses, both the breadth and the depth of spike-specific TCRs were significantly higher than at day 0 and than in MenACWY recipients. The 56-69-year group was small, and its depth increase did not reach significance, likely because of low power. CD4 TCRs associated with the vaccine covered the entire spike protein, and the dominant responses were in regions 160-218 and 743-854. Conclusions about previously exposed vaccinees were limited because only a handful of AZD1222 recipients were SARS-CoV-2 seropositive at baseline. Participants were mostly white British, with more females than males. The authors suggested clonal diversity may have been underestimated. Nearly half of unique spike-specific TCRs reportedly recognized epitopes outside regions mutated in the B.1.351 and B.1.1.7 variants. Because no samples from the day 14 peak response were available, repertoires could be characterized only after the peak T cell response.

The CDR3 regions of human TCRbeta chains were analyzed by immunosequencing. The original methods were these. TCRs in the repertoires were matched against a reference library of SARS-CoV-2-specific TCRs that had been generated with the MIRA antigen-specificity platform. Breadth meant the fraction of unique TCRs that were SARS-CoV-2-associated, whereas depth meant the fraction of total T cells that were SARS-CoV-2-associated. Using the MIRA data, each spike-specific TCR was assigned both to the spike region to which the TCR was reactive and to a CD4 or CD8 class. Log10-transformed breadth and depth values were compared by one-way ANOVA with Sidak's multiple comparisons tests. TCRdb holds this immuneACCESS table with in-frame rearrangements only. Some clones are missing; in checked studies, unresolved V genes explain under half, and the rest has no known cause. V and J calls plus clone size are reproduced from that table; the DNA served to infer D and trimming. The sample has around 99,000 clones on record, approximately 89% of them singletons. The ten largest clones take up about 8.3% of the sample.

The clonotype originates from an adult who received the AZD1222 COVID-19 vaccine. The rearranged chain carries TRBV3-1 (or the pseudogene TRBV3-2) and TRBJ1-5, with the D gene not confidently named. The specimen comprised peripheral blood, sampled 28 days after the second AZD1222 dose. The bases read TGTGCCAGCAGCCAAGATCATCGTAGCAATCAGCCCCAGCATTTT. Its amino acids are CASSQDHRSNQPQHF.